Sequencing of this T cell receptor (beta chain) was carried out in a study of T-cell memory formation after mild COVID-19. Overall study findings and caveats: In second-wave clones peaking day 37, SARS-CoV-2 specificity remained unconfirmed.

Worth noting for this clonotype: What it binds is unknown.

TCRdb redid the calling of the 5' RACE reads with MiXCR, one entry per CDR3 protein. The sample consists of 200,000 to 250,000 distinct CDR3 sequences, around a tenth of them appearing once. CDR3 length: 14 amino acids. Trimming shortened V by 4 bases and J by 0 bases, and 8 bases separated the two germline ends. Per germline, CDR1 SGHRS and CDR2 YFSETQ. This sequence was found in a young man who had mild COVID-19 (a few samples of this study predate the infection). Cell type and time point are not known. The chain joins TRBV5-1 to TRBJ2-1; D is unresolved. Sequenced: PBMCs or a T cell subset sorted from them (not recorded which). The CDR3 sequence is CASSRDLSYNEQFF. The CDR3 DNA follows: TGCGCCAGCAGCCGCGACCTCTCCTACAATGAGCAGTTCTTC.